This paragraph reports one T cell receptor (beta chain). Its target antigen remains unknown. No base-level quality is on record; no much larger clone is a single base apart. This specimen's time point label, per the study, means: about eleven months on ibrutinib. Roughly 2.2 micrograms of genomic DNA were extracted from cryopreserved PBMCs for TCR beta library preparation. Longitudinal blood samples from CLL patients receiving ibrutinib monotherapy were subjected to high-throughput TCR beta sequencing. Patients were enrolled in a phase 2 open-label single-center ibrutinib monotherapy trial. The source of the sample is a study of cytotoxic CD8 clonotypes in ibrutinib-treated CLL (dated by TCRdb to about 2021). About the full investigation: The cohort included more than 14 treatment-naive and approximately eleven relapsed/refractory patients; 17 were IGHV unmutated. Every remission and progressive disease sample was obtained while ibrutinib was still being received by the patients. Cryopreserved peripheral blood mononuclear cells were collected before treatment, at response, and at either disease progression or sustained remission. Of the roughly 90 participants in the trial, roughly 25 had longitudinal samples available. Partial responses were observed in roughly 24 patients and complete responses in 2; after a median follow-up of around 68 months, remission was maintained in 14 patients and progression was observed in roughly twelve. The response samples were drawn at a median of around eleven months into treatment, with a range of about 6 to 36 months. On average, each sample had roughly 250,000 productive templates and almost 95,000 productive rearrangements. Study-wide conclusions, independent of this receptor: At baseline, clonality was higher than in age-matched healthy donors and showed a strong correlation with circulating CD8+ T-cell counts. Sampling times were not matched between sustained-remission and progressing patients, and lymph node repertoires were not studied. Clonality rose at ibrutinib response, remained stable during sustained remission, and dropped back toward baseline at progression. Public clonotypes were rare and either shrank or stayed stable during treatment, and the rise in clonality at ibrutinib response reflected expansion of private clonotypes.

Germline trimming amounts to 0 bases on V and 6 bases on J, with 5 as the count of junction bases outside the gene matches. Its CDR3 holds 16 amino acids, cysteine through phenylalanine. The sequence is cut down to CDR3 DNA, 48 bases in frame from base 1. The germline V gene encodes CDR1 SGHRS and CDR2 YFSETQ. The goal of deep resolution MiSeq sequencing was a depth between 1 in 1 million and 1 in 200,000 T cells, and coverage averaged 10x per clonotype. The immunoSEQ hsTCRB Kit was used to generate TCR beta libraries. The study's processing was this. The data were analyzed with ImmunoSEQ Analyzer and ImmunoSEQ Data Assistant, and V, D and J gene assignments followed IMGT definitions. Clonality, which ranges from 0 to 1, was calculated by subtracting the normalized Shannon entropy of productive rearrangement frequencies from one. Public clonotype analysis was restricted to overrepresented clonotypes comprising at least 0.05% of each patient's repertoire. Repertoires from 10 to 15 age-matched healthy donors in immuneACCESS were used as clonality controls. TCRdb provides this immuneACCESS table in a form limited to in-frame rearrangements. Some clones are lacking; in checked studies, under half of them reflect an unresolved V gene, and why the rest are absent is not known. The DNA gave D and trimming, while V, J and clone size come from that table. The sample data list some 46,000 clones, and roughly 69% of these were observed just once. The top ten clones comprise roughly 13% of the sample.

Recombination joined TRBV5-1 with TRBJ2-3, and 12 junction bases match TRBD2. Material: PBMCs, obtained after 12 months of ibrutinib treatment. This TCR derives from a human donor with chronic lymphocytic leukemia. The CDR3 amino acid sequence is: CASSLETSGSWDTQYF. Here is the DNA: TGCGCCAGCAGCTTGGAGACTAGCGGGAGTTGGGATACGCAGTATTTT.